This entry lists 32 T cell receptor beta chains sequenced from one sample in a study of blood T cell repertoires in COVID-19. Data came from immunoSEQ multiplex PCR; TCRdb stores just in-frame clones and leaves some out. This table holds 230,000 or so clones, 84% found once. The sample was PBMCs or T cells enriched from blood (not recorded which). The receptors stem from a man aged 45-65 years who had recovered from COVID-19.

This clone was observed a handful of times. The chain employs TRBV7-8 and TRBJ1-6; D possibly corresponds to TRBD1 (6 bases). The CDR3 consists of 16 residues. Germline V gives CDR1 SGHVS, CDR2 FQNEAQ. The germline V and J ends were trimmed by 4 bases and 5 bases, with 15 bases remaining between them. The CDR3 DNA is TGTGCCAGCAGCTCCTCATGGGGGCAGAATAATTCACCCCTCCACTTT. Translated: CASSSSWGQNNSPLHF.

In DNA form, the CDR3 reads TGTGCCAGCAGTTTAGCCAGGGCTGGCTATGGCTACACCTTC. Translating it yields CASSLARAGYGYTF. This chain uses TRBV27 with TRBJ1-2; D possibly corresponds to TRBD1 (5 bases). This CDR3 spans 14 amino acids. Per germline, CDR1 MNHEY and CDR2 SMNVEV (reference sequence). The ends were cut back, 2 bases at V and 4 bases at J, with 11 bases in the middle.

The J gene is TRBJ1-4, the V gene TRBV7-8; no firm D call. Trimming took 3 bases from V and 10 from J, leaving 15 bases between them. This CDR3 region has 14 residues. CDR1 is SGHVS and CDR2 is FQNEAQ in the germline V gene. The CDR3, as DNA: TGTGCCAGCAGCTTGAGAAGTGGTTCGGGAAAACTGTTTTTT. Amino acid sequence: CASSLRSGSGKLFF. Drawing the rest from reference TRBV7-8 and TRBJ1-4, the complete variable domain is GAGVSQSPRYKVAKRGQDVALRCDPISGHVSLFWYQQALGQGPEFLTYFQNEAQLDKSGLPSDRFFAERPEGSVSTLKIQRTQQEDSAVYLCASSLRSGSGKLFFGSGTQLSVL.

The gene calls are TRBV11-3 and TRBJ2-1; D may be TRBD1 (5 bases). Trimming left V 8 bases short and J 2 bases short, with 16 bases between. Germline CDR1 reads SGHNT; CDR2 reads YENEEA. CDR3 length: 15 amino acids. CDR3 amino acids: CASSKGVGPYNEQFF. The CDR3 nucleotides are TGTGCCAGCTCCAAAGGGGTAGGTCCCTACAATGAGCAGTTCTTC.

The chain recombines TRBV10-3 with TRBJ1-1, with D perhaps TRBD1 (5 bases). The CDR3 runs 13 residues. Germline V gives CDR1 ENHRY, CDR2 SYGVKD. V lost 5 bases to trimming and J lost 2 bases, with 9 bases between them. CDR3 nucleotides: TGTGCCATCAGTCCACAGGATAACACTGAAGCTTTCTTT. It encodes CAISPQDNTEAFF.

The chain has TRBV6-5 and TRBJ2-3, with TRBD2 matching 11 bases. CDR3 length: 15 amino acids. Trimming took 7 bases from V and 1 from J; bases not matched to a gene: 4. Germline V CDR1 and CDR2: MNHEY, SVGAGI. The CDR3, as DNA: TGTGCCAGCATACGGGGACTAGCGGGCACAGATACGCAGTATTTT. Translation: CASIRGLAGTDTQYF.

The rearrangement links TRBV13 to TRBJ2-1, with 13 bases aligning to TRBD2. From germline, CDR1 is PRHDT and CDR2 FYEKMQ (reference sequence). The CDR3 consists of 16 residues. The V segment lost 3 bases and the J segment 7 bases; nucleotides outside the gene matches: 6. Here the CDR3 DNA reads TGTGCCAGCAGCTTGGGACTAGCGGGACGGGGGAATGAGCAGTTCTTC. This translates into CASSLGLAGRGNEQFF.

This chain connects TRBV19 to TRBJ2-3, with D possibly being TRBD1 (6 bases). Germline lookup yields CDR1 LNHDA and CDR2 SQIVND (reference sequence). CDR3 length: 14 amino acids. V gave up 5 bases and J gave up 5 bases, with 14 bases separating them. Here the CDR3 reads CASSVTPQGDTQYF. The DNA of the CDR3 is TGTGCCAGTAGTGTCACGCCACAGGGAGATACGCAGTATTTT.

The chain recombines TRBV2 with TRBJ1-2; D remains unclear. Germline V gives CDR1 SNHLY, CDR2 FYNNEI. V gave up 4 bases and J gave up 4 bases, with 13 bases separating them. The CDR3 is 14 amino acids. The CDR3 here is CASSVRAGGYGYTF. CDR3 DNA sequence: TGTGCCAGCAGTGTACGTGCAGGAGGCTATGGCTACACCTTC.

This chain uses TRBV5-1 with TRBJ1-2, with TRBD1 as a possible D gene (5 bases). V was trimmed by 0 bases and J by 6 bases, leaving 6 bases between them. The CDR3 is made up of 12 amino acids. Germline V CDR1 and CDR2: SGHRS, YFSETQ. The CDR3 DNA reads TGCGCCAGCAGCTTGGAAGGGGATGGCTACACCTTC. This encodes CASSLEGDGYTF.

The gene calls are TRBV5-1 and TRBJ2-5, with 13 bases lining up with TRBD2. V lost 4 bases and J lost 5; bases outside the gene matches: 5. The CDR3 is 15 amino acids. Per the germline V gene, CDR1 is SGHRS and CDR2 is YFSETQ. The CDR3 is CASSPLAGGTETQYF. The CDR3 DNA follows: TGCGCCAGCAGCCCACTAGCGGGAGGGACGGAGACCCAGTACTTC.

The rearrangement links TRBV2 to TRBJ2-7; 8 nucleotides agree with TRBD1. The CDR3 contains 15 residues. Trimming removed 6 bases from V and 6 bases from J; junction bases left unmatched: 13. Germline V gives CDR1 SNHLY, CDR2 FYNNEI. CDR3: CASSYSRDRLGEQYF. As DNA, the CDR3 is TGTGCCAGCAGCTATTCCCGGGACAGGCTGGGCGAGCAGTACTTC.

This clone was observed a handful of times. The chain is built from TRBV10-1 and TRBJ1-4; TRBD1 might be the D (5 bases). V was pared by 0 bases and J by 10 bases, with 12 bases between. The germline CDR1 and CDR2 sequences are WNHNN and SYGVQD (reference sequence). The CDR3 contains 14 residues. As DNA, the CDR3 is TGCGCCAGCAGTGAGTCGAGCGGGGCGGCAAAACTGTTTTTT. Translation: CASSESSGAAKLFF.

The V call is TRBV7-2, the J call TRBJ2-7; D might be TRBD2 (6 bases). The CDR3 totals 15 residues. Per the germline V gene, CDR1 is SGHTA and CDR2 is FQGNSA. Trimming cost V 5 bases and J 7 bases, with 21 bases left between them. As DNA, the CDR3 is TGTGCCAGCAGCGGAAGAATGGCCCCGACTAGGGAGCAGTACTTC. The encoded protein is CASSGRMAPTREQYF.

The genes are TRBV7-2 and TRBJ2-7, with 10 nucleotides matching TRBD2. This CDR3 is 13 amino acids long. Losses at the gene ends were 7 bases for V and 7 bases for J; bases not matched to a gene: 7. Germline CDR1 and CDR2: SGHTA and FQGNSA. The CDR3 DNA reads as TGTGCCAGCACCACCGGACTAGCGGAAGAGCAGTACTTC. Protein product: CASTTGLAEEQYF.

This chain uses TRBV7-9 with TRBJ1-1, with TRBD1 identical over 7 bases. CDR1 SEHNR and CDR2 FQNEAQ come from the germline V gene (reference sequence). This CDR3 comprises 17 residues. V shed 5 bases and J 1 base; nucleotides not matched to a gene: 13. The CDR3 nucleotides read TGTGCCAGCAGCGTGGCTCCGGGACAGTCTAAGAACACTGAAGCTTTCTTT. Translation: CASSVAPGQSKNTEAFF.

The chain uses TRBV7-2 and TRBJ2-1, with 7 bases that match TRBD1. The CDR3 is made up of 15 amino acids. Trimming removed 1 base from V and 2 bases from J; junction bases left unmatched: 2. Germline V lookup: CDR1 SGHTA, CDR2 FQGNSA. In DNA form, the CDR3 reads TGTGCCAGCAGCTTAGAACAGGGGACCTACAATGAGCAGTTCTTC. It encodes CASSLEQGTYNEQFF.

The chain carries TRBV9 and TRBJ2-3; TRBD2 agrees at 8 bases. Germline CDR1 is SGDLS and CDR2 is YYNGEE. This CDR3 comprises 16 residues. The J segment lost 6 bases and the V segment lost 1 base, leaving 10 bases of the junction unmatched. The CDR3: CASSVNIGGALDTQYF. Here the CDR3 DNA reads TGTGCCAGCAGCGTAAATATCGGGGGGGCTTTGGATACGCAGTATTTT.

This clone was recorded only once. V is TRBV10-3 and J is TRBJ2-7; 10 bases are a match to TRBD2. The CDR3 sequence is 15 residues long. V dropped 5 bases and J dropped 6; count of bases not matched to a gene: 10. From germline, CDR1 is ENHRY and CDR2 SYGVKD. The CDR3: CAISPTGTSAREQYF. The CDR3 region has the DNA TGTGCCATCAGTCCAACCGGGACTAGCGCACGCGAGCAGTACTTC.

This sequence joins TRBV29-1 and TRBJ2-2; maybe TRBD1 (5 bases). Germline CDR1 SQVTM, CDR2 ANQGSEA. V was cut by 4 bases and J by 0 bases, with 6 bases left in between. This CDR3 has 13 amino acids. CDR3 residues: CSVGTSNTGELFF. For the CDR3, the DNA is TGCAGCGTTGGGACATCGAACACCGGGGAGCTGTTTTTT.

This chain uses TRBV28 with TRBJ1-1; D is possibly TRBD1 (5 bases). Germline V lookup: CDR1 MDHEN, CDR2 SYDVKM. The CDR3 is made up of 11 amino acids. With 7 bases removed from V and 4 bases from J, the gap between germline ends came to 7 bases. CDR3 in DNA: TGTGCCAGCAAAAGGGGCACTGAAGCTTTCTTT. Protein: CASKRGTEAFF.

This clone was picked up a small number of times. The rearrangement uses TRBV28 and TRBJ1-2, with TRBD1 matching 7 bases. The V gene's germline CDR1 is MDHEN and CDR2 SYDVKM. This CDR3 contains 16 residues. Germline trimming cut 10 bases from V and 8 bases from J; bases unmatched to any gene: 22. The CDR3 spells CATLRPTGSKVSGYTF. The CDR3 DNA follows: TGTGCCACCCTACGACCGACAGGGTCGAAGGTTTCGGGCTACACCTTC.

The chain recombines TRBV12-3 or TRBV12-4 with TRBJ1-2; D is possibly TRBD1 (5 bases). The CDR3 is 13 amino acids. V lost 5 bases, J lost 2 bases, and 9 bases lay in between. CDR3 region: CASSLRQNYGYTF. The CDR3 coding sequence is TGTGCCAGCAGTCTACGACAGAACTATGGCTACACCTTC.

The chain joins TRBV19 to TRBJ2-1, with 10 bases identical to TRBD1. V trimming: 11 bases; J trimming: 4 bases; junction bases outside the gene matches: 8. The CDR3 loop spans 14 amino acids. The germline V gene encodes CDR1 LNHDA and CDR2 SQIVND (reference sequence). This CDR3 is CAAKGTGAYNEQFF. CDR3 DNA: TGTGCCGCGAAGGGGACAGGGGCATACAATGAGCAGTTCTTC.

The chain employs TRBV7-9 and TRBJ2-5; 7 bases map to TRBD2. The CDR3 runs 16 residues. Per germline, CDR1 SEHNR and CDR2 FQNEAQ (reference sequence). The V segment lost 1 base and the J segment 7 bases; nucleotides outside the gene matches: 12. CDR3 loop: CASSLEGSPPGGTQYF. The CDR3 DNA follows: TGTGCCAGCAGCTTAGAGGGGTCCCCGCCGGGGGGGACCCAGTACTTC. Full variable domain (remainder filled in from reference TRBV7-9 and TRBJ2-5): DTGVSQNPRHKITKRGQNVTFRCDPISEHNRLYWYRQTLGQGPEFLTYFQNEAQLEKSRLLSDRFSAERPKGSFSTLEIQRTEQGDSAMYLCASSLEGSPPGGTQYFGPGTRLLVL.

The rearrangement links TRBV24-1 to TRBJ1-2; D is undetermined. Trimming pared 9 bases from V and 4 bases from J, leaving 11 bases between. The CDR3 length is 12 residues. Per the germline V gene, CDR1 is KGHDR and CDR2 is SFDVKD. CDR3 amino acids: CATETYFYGYTF. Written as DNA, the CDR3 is TGTGCCACCGAGACATATTTCTATGGCTACACCTTC.

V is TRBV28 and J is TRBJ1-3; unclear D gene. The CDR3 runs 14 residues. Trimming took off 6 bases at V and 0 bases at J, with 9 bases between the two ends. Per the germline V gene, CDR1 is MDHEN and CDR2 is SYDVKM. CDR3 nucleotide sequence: TGTGCCAGCAGCCCTGCAGACTCTGGAAACACCATATATTTT. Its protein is CASSPADSGNTIYF. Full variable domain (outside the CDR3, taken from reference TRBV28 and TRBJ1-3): DVKVTQSSRYLVKRTGEKVFLECVQDMDHENMFWYRQDPGLGLRLIYFSYDVKMKEKGDIPEGYSVSREKKERFSLILESASTNQTSMYLCASSPADSGNTIYFGEGSWLTVV.

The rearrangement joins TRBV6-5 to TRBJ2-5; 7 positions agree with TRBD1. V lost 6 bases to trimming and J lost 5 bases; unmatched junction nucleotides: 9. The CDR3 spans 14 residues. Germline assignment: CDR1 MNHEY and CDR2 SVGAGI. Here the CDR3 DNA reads TGTGCCAGCAGCCAAGGACAGGCGAAGGAGACCCAGTACTTC. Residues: CASSQGQAKETQYF.

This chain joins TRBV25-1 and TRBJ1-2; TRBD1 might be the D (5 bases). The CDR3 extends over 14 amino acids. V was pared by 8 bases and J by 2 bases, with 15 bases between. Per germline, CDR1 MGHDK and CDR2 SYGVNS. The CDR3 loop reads CASSPSRGNYGYTF. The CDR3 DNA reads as TGTGCCAGCTCTCCCTCTAGGGGAAACTATGGCTACACCTTC.

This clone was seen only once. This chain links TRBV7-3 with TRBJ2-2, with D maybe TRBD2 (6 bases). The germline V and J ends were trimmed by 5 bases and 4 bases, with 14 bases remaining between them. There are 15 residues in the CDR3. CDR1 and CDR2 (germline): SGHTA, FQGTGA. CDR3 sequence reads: CASSPGGRSTGELFF. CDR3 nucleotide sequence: TGTGCCAGCAGCCCCGGGGGACGGAGCACCGGGGAGCTGTTTTTT. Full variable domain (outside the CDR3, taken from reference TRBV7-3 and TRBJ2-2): GAGVSQTPSNKVTEKGKYVELRCDPISGHTALYWYRQSLGQGPEFLIYFQGTGAADDSGLPNDRFFAVRPEGSVSTLKIQRTERGDSAVYLCASSPGGRSTGELFFGEGSRLTVL.

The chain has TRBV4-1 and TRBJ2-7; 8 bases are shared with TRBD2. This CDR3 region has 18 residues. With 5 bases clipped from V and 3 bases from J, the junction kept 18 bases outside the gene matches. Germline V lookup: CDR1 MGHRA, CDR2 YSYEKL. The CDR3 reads CASSSLGSGILNFYEQYF. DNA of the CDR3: TGCGCCAGCAGCTCCTTAGGTAGCGGGATCCTCAACTTCTACGAGCAGTACTTC.

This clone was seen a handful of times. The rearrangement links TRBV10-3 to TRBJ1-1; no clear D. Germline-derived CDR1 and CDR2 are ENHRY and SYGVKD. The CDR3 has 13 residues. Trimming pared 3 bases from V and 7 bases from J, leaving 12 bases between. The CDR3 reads CAISDGLSLEAFF. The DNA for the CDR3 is TGTGCCATCAGTGACGGACTGAGTCTTGAAGCTTTCTTT.